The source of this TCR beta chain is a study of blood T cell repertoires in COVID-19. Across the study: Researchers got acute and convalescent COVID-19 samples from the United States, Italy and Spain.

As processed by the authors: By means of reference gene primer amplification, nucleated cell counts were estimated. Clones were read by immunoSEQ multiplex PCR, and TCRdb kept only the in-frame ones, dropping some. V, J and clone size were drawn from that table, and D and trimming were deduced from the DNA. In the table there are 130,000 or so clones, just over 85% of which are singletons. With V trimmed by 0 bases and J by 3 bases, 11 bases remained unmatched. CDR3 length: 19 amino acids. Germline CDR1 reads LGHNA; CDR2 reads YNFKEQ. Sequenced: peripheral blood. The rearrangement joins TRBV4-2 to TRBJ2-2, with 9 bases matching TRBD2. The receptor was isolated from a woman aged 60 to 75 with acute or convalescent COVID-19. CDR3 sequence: CASSQDPLTSGSDTGELFF. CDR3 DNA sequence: TGTGCCAGCAGCCAAGACCCCCTAACTAGCGGGTCCGACACCGGGGAGCTGTTTTTT.